This passage covers 21 T cell receptor beta chains from one sample sequenced in a study of blood T cells in healthy people across ages. A second PCR of about 7 to 12 cycles used a sample-barcoded 5' primer and a J-beta primer mix. Each CDR3 protein is one row after TCRdb ran MiXCR on the 5' RACE reads. The repertoire consists of 1,500,000 or so distinct CDR3 sequences, with around 59% occurring once and the leading ten covering about 6.7%. Sample: blood. The receptor set was obtained from a young man in good health.

The chain is built from TRBV6-2 or TRBV6-3 and TRBJ1-4; D may be TRBD1 (6 bases). This CDR3 comprises 16 residues. Per germline, CDR1 MNHEY and CDR2 SVGEGT. Between the trimmed V and J ends, which lost 5 bases and 0 bases, there was a span of 13 bases. CDR3 amino acids: CASSPRQATTNEKLFF. The CDR3 coding sequence is TGTGCCAGCAGTCCTCGACAGGCCACAACTAATGAAAAACTGTTTTTT.

This clonotype was seen once. V and J are TRBV7-9 and TRBJ1-6; 7 bases are shared with TRBD1. The CDR3 is 15 amino acids. With 5 bases clipped from V and 4 bases from J, the junction kept 5 bases outside the gene matches. Germline CDR1 reads SEHNR; CDR2 reads FQNEAQ (reference sequence). The CDR3 nucleotides read TGTGCCAGCAGCCCACGGGACAGATATAATTCACCCCTCCACTTT. Translation: CASSPRDRYNSPLHF.

The chain carries TRBV7-9 and TRBJ1-4; 9 nucleotides agree with TRBD1. V lost 2 bases to trimming and J lost 8 bases; unmatched junction nucleotides: 12. The CDR3 has 17 residues. Germline assignment: CDR1 SEHNR and CDR2 FQNEAQ (reference sequence). CDR3 coding DNA: TGTGCCAGCAGCTTAATTCTGTCGGACAGGGGTGGGGAAAAACTGTTTTTT. Protein: CASSLILSDRGGEKLFF.

This chain connects TRBV7-2 to TRBJ2-7, with D perhaps given as TRBD1 or TRBD2 (6 bases each). This CDR3 has 14 amino acids. CDR1 is SGHTA, CDR2 FQGNSA, per germline. The germline V and J ends were trimmed by 4 bases and 2 bases, with 12 bases remaining between them. CDR3 bases: TGTGCCAGCAGCTCTATGGGGGGCCCCTACGAGCAGTACTTC. This encodes CASSSMGGPYEQYF.

This clonotype came up once. The chain couples TRBV28 to TRBJ2-5; 7 bases fit TRBD1. The J call is doubtful: the DNA matches TRBJ2-7 better. CDR1 is MDHEN, CDR2 SYDVKM, per germline. The CDR3 is made up of 13 amino acids. The CDR3, as DNA: TGTGCCAGCAGAGTAACAGGGGCAGGCGAGCAGTACTTC. This codes for CASRVTGAGEQYF.

The chain recombines TRBV4-2 with TRBJ2-7; D gene unclear. In germline, CDR1 is LGHNA, CDR2 YNFKEQ. The CDR3 sequence is 13 residues long. The V gene lost 0 bases and the J gene lost 7 bases, with 10 bases spanning the gap. The CDR3 loop is CASSQDTSVEQYF. For the CDR3, the DNA is TGTGCCAGCAGCCAAGACACCTCCGTGGAGCAGTACTTC.

The chain carries TRBV4-1 and TRBJ2-7; D is possibly TRBD2 (7 bases). CDR3 length: 16 residues. V lost 5 bases to trimming and J lost 2 bases, with 19 bases between them. Per germline, CDR1 MGHRA and CDR2 YSYEKL. The CDR3 sequence: CASSYINREGAYEQYF. In DNA form, the CDR3 reads TGCGCCAGCAGCTACATCAACAGGGAGGGGGCCTACGAGCAGTACTTC.

The V gene is TRBV6-1, the J gene TRBJ2-1, with D tentatively TRBD2 (6 bases). CDR3 length equals 15 residues. Germline CDR1 and CDR2: MNHNS and SASEGT. Trimming left V 4 bases short and J 0 bases short, with 10 bases between. The CDR3 DNA sequence: TGTGCCAGCAGTGCTAGCGACAGCTCCTACAATGAGCAGTTCTTC. Translated: CASSASDSSYNEQFF.

The gene calls are TRBV27 and TRBJ1-1, with 9 nucleotides matching TRBD1. Germline CDR1 MNHEY, CDR2 SMNVEV (reference sequence). This CDR3 has 14 amino acids. J was trimmed by 0 bases and V by 8 bases; bases with no gene match: 4. Written as DNA, the CDR3 is TGTGCCAGCGGAAGACAGGGGGTGAACACTGAAGCTTTCTTT. As protein: CASGRQGVNTEAFF.

This chain's CDR3 is CASSPGTGDRGTEAFF. The CDR3 region has the DNA TGTGCCAGCAGCCCCGGGACAGGGGATAGGGGCACTGAAGCTTTCTTT. The chain employs TRBV7-9 and TRBJ1-1, with 10 bases aligning to TRBD1. J was trimmed by 4 bases and V by 5 bases; bases with no gene match: 10. Per the germline V gene, CDR1 is SEHNR and CDR2 is FQNEAQ (reference sequence). The CDR3 is 16 residues long.

With respect to this clonotype: The junction departs from the called germline gene at one end, perhaps through a read error. The V and J genes are TRBV20-1 and TRBJ2-5; either TRBD1 or TRBD2 may supply D (6 bases each). This CDR3 spans 15 amino acids. The germline gives CDR1 DFQATT, CDR2 SNEGSKA (reference sequence). DNA of the CDR3: TGCAGTCCACTTTTATCTAAGGGGGAGGAAGAGGCCCAGTACTTC. It codes for CSPLLSKGEEEAQYF.

This clonotype was found a few times. The CDR3 nucleotides read TGTGCCAGCAGCGCGGGTATTTCTTTCGGGGCCATAATCCGGGAGACCCAGTACTTC. Protein product: CASSAGISFGAIIRETQYF. The genes are TRBV9 and TRBJ2-5; D may match TRBD1 or TRBD2 (5 bases each). V was clipped by 3 bases and J by 5 bases, with 29 bases between them. The CDR3 extends over 19 amino acids. Germline V gene sequence: CDR1 SGDLS, CDR2 YYNGEE.

J is TRBJ1-1 and V is TRBV12-3 or TRBV12-4; maybe TRBD1 (5 bases). The CDR3 length is 13 residues. Trimming pared 8 bases from V and 4 bases from J, leaving 14 bases between. CDR3 sequence: CASAHGRGTEAFF. DNA for the CDR3: TGTGCCAGCGCCCATGGGAGGGGCACTGAAGCTTTCTTT.

Only a few counts were recorded for this clonotype. V gene TRBV6-5 combines with J gene TRBJ2-1; 8 bases are shared with TRBD1. V shed 6 bases, J shed 2 bases, and the junction held 3 bases outside the gene matches. Germline loops: CDR1 MNHEY, CDR2 SVGAGI. This CDR3 has 14 residues. CDR3 DNA sequence: TGTGCCAGCAGGACAGGGGTGCCCTACAATGAGCAGTTCTTC. Protein product: CASRTGVPYNEQFF.

The chain is built from TRBV7-2 and TRBJ1-2; D not certain. Trimming pared 5 bases from V and 2 bases from J, leaving 12 bases between. The germline V gene encodes CDR1 SGHTA and CDR2 FQGNSA. The CDR3 has 14 amino acids. The CDR3 nucleotides read TGTGCCAGCAGCCCAGACTTGTCCAACTATGGCTACACCTTC. Protein product: CASSPDLSNYGYTF. The variable domain in full, with the rest retrieved from reference TRBV7-2 and TRBJ1-2, is GAGVSQSPSNKVTEKGKDVELRCDPISGHTALYWYRQSLGQGLEFLIYFQGNSAPDKSGLPSDRFSAERTGGSVSTLTIQRTQQEDSAVYLCASSPDLSNYGYTFGSGTRLTVV.

In nucleotides, the CDR3 is TGTGCCAGCAGCCCATCGACAGGCTATGGCTACACCTTC. It encodes CASSPSTGYGYTF. The chain employs TRBV3-1 and TRBJ1-2, with D possibly being TRBD1 (6 bases). Germline values: CDR1 LGHDT, CDR2 YNNKEL (reference sequence). This CDR3 comprises 13 residues. Trimming took off 4 bases at V and 4 bases at J, with 10 bases between the two ends.

This chain connects TRBV2 to TRBJ2-1; TRBD2 matches at 11 bases. V was clipped by 6 bases and J by 8 bases; unmatched bases: 6. Looked up from germline, CDR1 is SNHLY and CDR2 is FYNNEI. The CDR3 length is 14 residues. CDR3 nucleotide sequence: TGTGCCAGCAGGACTAGCGGGATGTTCTATGAGCAGTTCTTC. Translated, it gives CASRTSGMFYEQFF.

J is TRBJ2-3 and V is TRBV6-5; weak D call: TRBD1 (5 bases). V lost 4 bases to trimming and J lost 2 bases, with 16 bases between them. Germline assignment: CDR1 MNHEY and CDR2 SVGAGI. The CDR3 extends over 16 amino acids. This CDR3 reads CASSLVRGRATDTQYF. The CDR3 nucleotides are TGTGCCAGCAGTTTGGTAAGGGGTAGGGCCACAGATACGCAGTATTTT.

The chain couples TRBV10-3 to TRBJ1-6, with 9 bases that match TRBD1. The CDR3 runs 13 residues. The germline CDR1 and CDR2 sequences are ENHRY and SYGVKD. V lost 6 bases and J lost 10; bases outside the gene matches: 4. The CDR3 region has the DNA TGTGCCATCAGGGGACAGGGATTGTCACCCCTCCACTTT. Translated, it gives CAIRGQGLSPLHF.

V gene TRBV12-3 or TRBV12-4 combines with J gene TRBJ2-3; D unresolved. V shed 3 bases and J shed 3 bases, with 22 bases lying between them. CDR3 length equals 18 residues. CDR3 region: CASSLIPAIPARTDTQYF. The DNA for the CDR3 is TGTGCCAGCAGTTTGATTCCGGCAATCCCGGCACGTACAGATACGCAGTATTTT.

V and J are TRBV20-1 and TRBJ2-5; 9 bases are a match to TRBD1. With 6 bases clipped from V and 3 bases from J, the junction kept 14 bases outside the gene matches. The CDR3 is made up of 16 amino acids. Germline V gene lookup returns CDR1 DFQATT and CDR2 SNEGSKA (reference sequence). The CDR3 sequence is CSAETMQRDREETQYF. The CDR3 DNA follows: TGCAGTGCCGAAACCATGCAAAGGGACAGGGAAGAGACCCAGTACTTC.